This T cell receptor (beta chain) comes out of a study of T cell responses to AZD1222 COVID-19 vaccine. The study, taken as a whole, reports: Among AZD1222 vaccinees, only five or six were seropositive at baseline. Dominant at 160-218 and 743-854, vaccine-associated CD4 TCRs also spanned spike. Clonal diversity was possibly underestimated, and the donors were mostly white British, with more females. Nearly half of unique spike-specific TCRs reportedly avoided B.1.351 and B.1.1.7 mutated regions.

A word on this clone: Its antigen is currently unknown.

TCRdb's copy holds only in-frame clones and misses some; the assay was immunoSEQ multiplex PCR. The sample lists 65,000 to 80,000 clones, under 95% occurring once. V lost 5 bases and J lost 4; bases outside the gene matches: 10. Looked up from germline, CDR1 is MRHNA and CDR2 is SNTAGT. The CDR3 sequence is 15 residues long. The sequence was obtained from an adult in good health. This rearrangement joins TRBV6-4 to TRBJ1-2; TRBD1 agrees at 7 bases. The sample here was peripheral blood, taken on day 0 of AZD1222 vaccination. CDR3 amino acids: CASSSTGQASYGYTF. The DNA of the CDR3 is TGTGCCAGCAGTTCAACCGGACAGGCGAGCTATGGCTACACCTTC.